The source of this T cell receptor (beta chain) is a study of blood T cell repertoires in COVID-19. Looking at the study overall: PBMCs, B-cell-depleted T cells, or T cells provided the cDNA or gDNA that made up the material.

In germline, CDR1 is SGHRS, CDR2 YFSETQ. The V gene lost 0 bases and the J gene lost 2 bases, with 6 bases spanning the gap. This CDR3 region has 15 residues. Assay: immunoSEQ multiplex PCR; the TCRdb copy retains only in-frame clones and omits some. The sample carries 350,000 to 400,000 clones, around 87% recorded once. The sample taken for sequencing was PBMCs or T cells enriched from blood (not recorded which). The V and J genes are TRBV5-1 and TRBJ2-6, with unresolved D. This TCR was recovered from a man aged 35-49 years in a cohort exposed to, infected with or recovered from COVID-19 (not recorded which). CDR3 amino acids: CASSLAVAGANVLTF. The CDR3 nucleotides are TGCGCCAGCAGCTTGGCGGTCGCTGGGGCCAACGTCCTGACTTTC.